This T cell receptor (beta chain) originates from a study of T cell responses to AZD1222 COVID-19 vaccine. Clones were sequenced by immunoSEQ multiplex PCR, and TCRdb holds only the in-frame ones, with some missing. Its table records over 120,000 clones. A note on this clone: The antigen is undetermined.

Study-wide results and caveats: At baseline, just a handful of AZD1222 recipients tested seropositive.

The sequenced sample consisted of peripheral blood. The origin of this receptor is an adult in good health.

In nucleotides, the CDR3 is TGTGCCAGCAGCTTGGCGCCCCGACCTAATGAAAAACTGTTTTTT. It specifies CASSLAPRPNEKLFF. The chain has TRBV5-4 and TRBJ1-4, with no clear D. Germline CDR1 is SGHNT and CDR2 is YYREEE (reference sequence). V was shortened by 0 bases and J by 3 bases, with 9 bases between the two germline ends. The CDR3 runs 15 residues.